One sample yielded the 17 T cell receptor beta chains listed below, sequenced in a study of blood T cell repertoires in COVID-19 (dated by TCRdb to about 2020). Library preparation was by the immunoSEQ multiplex PCR assay. TCRdb limited this immuneACCESS table to in-frame rearrangements with V and J called. A share of clones is missing; checked studies link under half to unresolved V genes, and the rest is unexplained. Present in this sample are 170,000 or so clones, 88% of which were seen just once. Roughly 9% of the sample rests with the top ten. Sequenced input: PBMCs or T cells enriched from blood (not recorded which). These receptors originate from a woman in her late teens or twenties who had recovered from COVID-19.

This sequence joins TRBV3-1 (or the pseudogene TRBV3-2) and TRBJ1-2; D is unclear. CDR1 and CDR2 from the germline V gene are LGHDT and YNNKEL (reference sequence). V gave up 2 bases and J gave up 8 bases, with 9 bases separating them. The CDR3 extends over 12 amino acids. The CDR3, as DNA: TGTGCCAGCAGCCAACTCCTCGGGGGCTACACCTTC. Translated: CASSQLLGGYTF.

V is TRBV7-2 and J is TRBJ1-2, with 7 bases matching TRBD1. This CDR3 has 15 residues. Unmatched junction bases numbered 10, after V lost 5 bases and J lost 4 bases. Germline loops: CDR1 SGHTA, CDR2 FQGNSA. CDR3 amino acids: CASSPGQRGPYGYTF. Here the CDR3 DNA reads TGTGCCAGCAGCCCCGGGCAAAGGGGGCCCTATGGCTACACCTTC.

The gene calls are TRBV29-1 and TRBJ2-7, with 7 bases matching TRBD1. The CDR3 length is 15 residues. CDR1 SQVTM and CDR2 ANQGSEA come from the germline V gene. V trimming: 2 bases; J trimming: 2 bases; junction bases outside the gene matches: 9. Here the CDR3 reads CSVEFRDRKTYEQYF. DNA of the CDR3: TGCAGCGTTGAATTCCGGGACAGAAAAACCTACGAGCAGTACTTC.

Details on this clone: A junction boundary mismatches the germline segment, possibly from a read error. The genes are TRBV7-9 and TRBJ1-1, with D uncertain. The germline V gene encodes CDR1 SEHNR and CDR2 FQNEAQ (reference sequence). There are 11 residues in the CDR3. CDR3 protein: CASSLGGRPSF. In DNA, the CDR3 is TGTGCCAGCAGCTTAGGTGGCAGGCCCTCATTT. The variable domain in full, completed from reference TRBV7-9 and TRBJ1-1, reads DTGVSQNPRHKITKRGQNVTFRCDPISEHNRLYWYRQTLGQGPEFLTYFQNEAQLEKSRLLSDRFSAERPKGSFSTLEIQRTEQGDSAMYLCASSLGGRPSFGQGTRLTVV.

This clone was detected once. This chain joins TRBV28 and TRBJ2-1; 10 positions agree with TRBD2. Germline V lookup: CDR1 MDHEN, CDR2 SYDVKM. The CDR3 runs 16 residues. The V gene end was trimmed by 3 bases and the J gene end by 2 bases; junction bases not matched to a gene: 4. Here the CDR3 DNA reads TGTGCCAGCAGTTTTCTGCTAGCGGGAGCCTACAATGAGCAGTTCTTC. It codes for CASSFLLAGAYNEQFF.

J is TRBJ1-1 and V is TRBV5-1, with D unclear. The ends were cut back, 4 bases at V and 3 bases at J, with 16 bases in the middle. CDR1 SGHRS and CDR2 YFSETQ come from the germline V gene. The CDR3 covers 15 residues. This CDR3 is CASSVGGRVDTEAFF. The CDR3 coding sequence is TGCGCCAGCAGCGTGGGAGGGCGCGTGGACACTGAAGCTTTCTTT.

J is TRBJ1-3 and V is TRBV3-1 (or the pseudogene TRBV3-2); no reliable D call. The CDR3 loop spans 14 amino acids. With 4 bases removed from V and 0 bases from J, the gap between germline ends came to 7 bases. Germline values: CDR1 LGHDT, CDR2 YNNKEL (reference sequence). The chain's CDR3 is CASSLEGSGNTIYF. The DNA for the CDR3 is TGTGCCAGCAGCCTCGAGGGCTCTGGAAACACCATATATTTT.

The sample holds a few counts of this clone. The rearrangement joins TRBV7-2 to TRBJ2-5; 7 nucleotides align to TRBD1. The CDR3 sequence is 13 residues long. Germline V gene data show CDR1 as SGHTA and CDR2 as FQGNSA. After removal of 5 bases from V and 7 bases from J, the junction contained 7 bases not matched to a gene. CDR3 in amino acids: CASSTTGVGTQYF. The DNA of the CDR3 is TGTGCCAGCAGCACAACAGGGGTCGGGACCCAGTACTTC.

This clone was detected a few times. The chain links TRBV10-3 to TRBJ2-1; 10 bases fit TRBD1. CDR3 length equals 15 residues. Germline V lookup: CDR1 ENHRY, CDR2 SYGVKD. The J segment lost 2 bases and the V segment lost 6 bases, leaving 4 bases of the junction unmatched. This chain's CDR3 is CAIRDRGGTYNEQFF. CDR3 nucleotide sequence: TGTGCCATCAGGGACAGGGGGGGGACCTACAATGAGCAGTTCTTC.

This chain links TRBV28 with TRBJ1-5; the D gene is possibly TRBD1 (6 bases). The germline CDR1 and CDR2 sequences are MDHEN and SYDVKM. Trimming cost V 10 bases and J 3 bases, with 13 bases left between them. The CDR3 has 13 residues. The CDR3 protein is CATRDIVNQPQHF. The CDR3 nucleotides are TGTGCCACCAGGGACATCGTCAATCAGCCCCAGCATTTT.

DNA of the CDR3: TGCGCCAGCAGCAGAGATAGTAATCTTCCCCAGCATTTT. Its protein product is CASSRDSNLPQHF. The chain joins TRBV5-1 to TRBJ1-5; the D is unclear. This CDR3 is 13 amino acids long. V gave up 4 bases and J gave up 10 bases, with 15 bases separating them. Looked up from germline, CDR1 is SGHRS and CDR2 is YFSETQ.

The chain carries TRBV6-5 and TRBJ1-1; tentative D call: TRBD1 (5 bases). Trimming took 6 bases from V and 0 from J, leaving 8 bases between them. The germline CDR1 and CDR2 sequences are MNHEY and SVGAGI. This CDR3 comprises 13 residues. CDR3 amino acids: CASRQGMNTEAFF. CDR3 sequence (DNA): TGTGCCAGCAGGCAGGGAATGAACACTGAAGCTTTCTTT.

The chain couples TRBV2 to TRBJ1-1, with 7 nucleotides matching TRBD1. Trimming took 10 bases from V and 0 from J; bases not matched to a gene: 14. Germline CDR1 and CDR2: SNHLY and FYNNEI. The CDR3 covers 16 residues. CDR3 nucleotides: TGTGCCACCCAGAGGGGAAGGACAGGAGTGAACACTGAAGCTTTCTTT. It yields the protein CATQRGRTGVNTEAFF.

The V call is TRBV29-1, the J call TRBJ1-1, with unresolved D. Trimming took off 5 bases at V and 1 base at J, with 14 bases between the two ends. In germline, CDR1 is SQVTM, CDR2 ANQGSEA. This CDR3 is 14 amino acids long. CDR3 nucleotides: TGCAGCGTTAATCTCCCTCAGTCGAACACTGAAGCTTTCTTT. Translation: CSVNLPQSNTEAFF. Combining the CDR3 with reference TRBV29-1 and TRBJ1-1 gives the whole variable domain SAVISQKPSRDICQRGTSLTIQCQVDSQVTMMFWYRQQPGQSLTLIATANQGSEATYESGFVIDKFPISRPNLTFSTLTVSNMSPEDSSIYLCSVNLPQSNTEAFFGQGTRLTVV.

This clone is a singleton in its sample. V gene TRBV19 combines with J gene TRBJ1-5; 10 bases fit TRBD1. The CDR3 length is 16 residues. V was pared by 8 bases and J by 2 bases, with 9 bases of the junction left unmatched. The germline gives CDR1 LNHDA, CDR2 SQIVND (reference sequence). The CDR3 DNA sequence: TGTGCCAGTGCCCGACAGGGGGCGAGGGGCAATCAGCCCCAGCATTTT. It specifies CASARQGARGNQPQHF.

The V call is TRBV5-6, the J call TRBJ2-7; D perhaps matches TRBD2 (5 bases). CDR3 length equals 16 residues. V shed 0 bases and J shed 3 bases, with 16 bases lying between them. Germline V gene data show CDR1 as SGHDT and CDR2 as YYEEEE. The DNA of the CDR3 is TGTGCCAGCAGCTTGGCCTTGGCTAGCACTATCTACGAGCAGTACTTC. Its translation: CASSLALASTIYEQYF.

This rearrangement joins TRBV7-9 to TRBJ2-5, with D uncertain. The CDR3 sequence is 13 residues long. From germline, CDR1 is SEHNR and CDR2 FQNEAQ (reference sequence). The V and J ends lost 6 bases and 5 bases respectively, with 13 bases between them. The CDR3 region has the DNA TGTGCCAGCAGACCGCTAATGGAGGAGACCCAGTACTTC. This codes for CASRPLMEETQYF.